This TCR beta chain was obtained from a study of blood T cell repertoires in COVID-19. Across the study: PBMCs, B-cell-depleted T cells, or T cells were the source of the cDNA or gDNA that made up the material.

The assay was immunoSEQ multiplex PCR, and TCRdb's table has in-frame clones only and misses some. The sample lists approximately 250,000 clones; 80% to 95% were seen once. This CDR3 region has 22 residues. V shed 5 bases and J 10 bases; nucleotides not matched to a gene: 30. Germline V gives CDR1 SGHTA, CDR2 FQGTGA. Recruitment covered about 25 US areas and drew participants whose ages spanned roughly 18 to 100 years. The chain couples TRBV7-3 to TRBJ2-1; 12 bases fit TRBD2. This receptor was obtained from a middle-aged man who had been exposed to COVID-19. The sample consisted of PBMCs or T cells enriched from blood (not recorded which). CDR3 sequence reads: CASSHLAGGTQFRPPRLSEQFF. CDR3 DNA sequence: TGTGCCAGCAGCCACCTAGCGGGAGGGACTCAATTTCGTCCCCCCCGGCTCTCGGAGCAGTTCTTC.